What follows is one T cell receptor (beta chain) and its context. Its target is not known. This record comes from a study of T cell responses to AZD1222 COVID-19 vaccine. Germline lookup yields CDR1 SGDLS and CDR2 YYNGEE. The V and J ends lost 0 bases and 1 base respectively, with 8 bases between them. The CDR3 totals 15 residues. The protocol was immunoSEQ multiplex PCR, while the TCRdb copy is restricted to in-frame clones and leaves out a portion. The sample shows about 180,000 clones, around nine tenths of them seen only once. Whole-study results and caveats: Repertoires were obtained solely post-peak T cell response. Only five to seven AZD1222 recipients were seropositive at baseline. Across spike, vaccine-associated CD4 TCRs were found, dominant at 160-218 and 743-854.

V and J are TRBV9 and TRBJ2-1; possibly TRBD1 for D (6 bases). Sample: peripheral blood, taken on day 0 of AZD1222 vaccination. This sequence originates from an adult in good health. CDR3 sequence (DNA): TGTGCCAGCAGCGTAGCGCAGGGGTCCTACAATGAGCAGTTCTTC. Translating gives CASSVAQGSYNEQFF.